The rows below give T cell receptor beta chains drawn from one sample of a study of blood T cell repertoires in COVID-19. The assay was immunoSEQ multiplex PCR, and TCRdb's table has in-frame clones only and misses some. Of around 150,000 clones detected, 70% to 90% appear once; the ten largest clones hold around 3.2%. The specimen sequenced was PBMCs or T cells enriched from blood (not recorded which). Every receptor here comes from a woman aged 50 to 65 with acute COVID-19. Each CDR3 is given with its conserved first and last residue. The order of the fields is J gene, clone size, V gene, D gene, CDR3 protein, CDR3 DNA. A D gene is named only where the DNA matches it firmly. Some rows have no size entry. The others give once, few or many, or a class for an expanded clone.

J: TRBJ1-4
size: once
V: TRBV3-1/TRBV3-2
D: TRBD1
CDR3: CASSQLGTGEKLFF
DNA: TGTGCCAGCAGCCAGTTGGGGACAGGAGAAAAACTGTTTTTT

J: TRBJ1-5
size: -
V: TRBV24-1
D: TRBD1
CDR3: CATSETGPNQPQHF
DNA: TGTGCCACCAGCGAGACAGGGCCCAATCAGCCCCAGCATTTT

J: TRBJ2-7
size: -
V: TRBV7-9
D: TRBD2
CDR3: CASSPSGTYYEQYF
DNA: TGTGCCAGCAGCCCGAGCGGGACTTACTACGAGCAGTACTTC

J: TRBJ2-1
size: -
V: TRBV12-3/TRBV12-4
D: TRBD2
CDR3: CASRASGGEQFF
DNA: TGTGCCAGCAGGGCTAGCGGGGGTGAGCAGTTCTTC

J: TRBJ2-1
size: once
V: TRBV9
D: TRBD2
CDR3: CASSAGLGGSPYNEQFF
DNA: TGTGCCAGCAGCGCAGGTCTCGGCGGGAGCCCCTACAATGAGCAGTTCTTC

J: TRBJ2-1
size: -
V: TRBV4-1
D: -
CDR3: CASSRGSGRSYNEQFF
DNA: TGCGCCAGCAGCCGCGGGTCGGGCCGCTCCTACAATGAGCAGTTCTTC

J: TRBJ2-5
size: -
V: TRBV2
D: -
CDR3: CASSPRRFQETQYF
DNA: TGTGCCAGCAGCCCTAGGAGGTTCCAAGAGACCCAGTACTTC

J: TRBJ2-1
size: -
V: TRBV19
D: TRBD2
CDR3: CASSIAHGGAGAYNEQFF
DNA: TGTGCCAGTAGTATAGCCCACGGAGGGGCGGGAGCCTACAATGAGCAGTTCTTC

J: TRBJ1-4
size: -
V: TRBV5-4
D: -
CDR3: CASSLVPGRDEKLFF
DNA: TGTGCCAGCAGCTTGGTGCCAGGGAGGGATGAAAAACTGTTTTTT

J: TRBJ2-7
size: -
V: TRBV7-8
D: -
CDR3: CASSSDRGTRRNEQYF
DNA: TGTGCCAGCAGCTCCGACCGTGGCACCCGGAGGAACGAGCAGTACTTC

J: TRBJ2-7
size: -
V: TRBV18
D: TRBD1
CDR3: CASSPGQDIREQYF
DNA: TGTGCCAGCTCACCGGGACAGGATATACGCGAGCAGTACTTC

J: TRBJ2-7
size: -
V: TRBV3-1/TRBV3-2
D: TRBD1
CDR3: CASSQDQTEGQFRAYEQYF
DNA: TGTGCCAGCAGCCAAGATCAGACAGAGGGACAGTTTAGGGCCTACGAGCAGTACTTC

J: TRBJ2-5
size: -
V: TRBV7-3
D: -
CDR3: CASSLGGQETQYF
DNA: TGTGCCAGCAGCTTAGGGGGGCAAGAGACCCAGTACTTC

J: TRBJ1-3
size: -
V: TRBV18
D: -
CDR3: CASSPYNNRDSSGNTIYF
DNA: TGTGCCAGCTCACCGTATAATAATCGCGACAGCTCTGGAAACACCATATATTTT

J: TRBJ2-3
size: -
V: TRBV5-1
D: -
CDR3: CASSLGFGSSTDTQYF
DNA: TGCGCCAGCAGCTTGGGTTTCGGTTCTAGCACAGATACGCAGTATTTT

J: TRBJ1-6
size: once
V: TRBV13
D: TRBD1
CDR3: CASSPMDRGPNSPLHF
DNA: TGTGCCAGCAGCCCGATGGACAGGGGTCCGAATTCACCCCTCCACTTT

J: TRBJ1-2
size: -
V: TRBV6-5
D: TRBD1
CDR3: CASRAGQGANYGYTF
DNA: TGTGCCAGCAGAGCCGGACAGGGGGCTAACTATGGCTACACCTTC

J: TRBJ1-5
size: -
V: TRBV24-1
D: -
CDR3: CATSPGRGRDDQPQHF
DNA: TGTGCCACCAGTCCCGGGCGGGGGCGGGATGATCAGCCCCAGCATTTT

J: TRBJ1-2
size: -
V: TRBV7-9
D: -
CDR3: CASSLSQQYGYTF
DNA: TGTGCCAGCAGCTTATCACAGCAGTATGGCTACACCTTC

J: TRBJ2-3
size: -
V: TRBV5-1
D: -
CDR3: CASSSPPEATDTQYF
DNA: TGCGCCAGCAGCTCGCCTCCGGAGGCGACAGATACGCAGTATTTT

J: TRBJ2-7
size: -
V: TRBV27
D: TRBD2
CDR3: CATRGGRTSYEQYF
DNA: TGTGCCACCCGCGGCGGGAGGACCTCCTACGAGCAGTACTTC

J: TRBJ2-7
size: -
V: TRBV27
D: -
CDR3: CASAGFAEQYF
DNA: TGTGCCAGCGCGGGTTTCGCCGAGCAGTACTTC

J: TRBJ1-5
size: -
V: TRBV6-5
D: TRBD1
CDR3: CASSSGQGHNQPQHF
DNA: TGTGCCAGCAGTTCTGGACAGGGCCACAATCAGCCCCAGCATTTT

J: TRBJ2-2
size: -
V: TRBV6-4
D: -
CDR3: CASSPRGDTGELFF
DNA: TGTGCCAGCAGTCCCCGAGGTGACACCGGGGAGCTGTTTTTT

J: TRBJ2-1
size: -
V: TRBV7-9
D: -
CDR3: CASSLGDGAYNEQFF
DNA: TGTGCCAGCAGCTTGGGCGACGGGGCCTACAATGAGCAGTTCTTC

J: TRBJ1-4
size: -
V: TRBV7-9
D: -
CDR3: CASSLGGREEKLFF
DNA: TGTGCCAGCAGCTTAGGCGGGAGGGAGGAAAAACTGTTTTTT

J: TRBJ2-3
size: few
V: TRBV21-1
D: -
CDR3: CASSKVPDRGGDTQYF
DNA: TGTGCCAGCAGCAAAGTCCCTGACAGGGGAGGCGATACGCAGTATTTT

J: TRBJ1-2
size: -
V: TRBV23-1
D: -
CDR3: CASSQSTGCGYGYTF
DNA: TGCGCCAGCAGTCAATCGACGGGGTGTGGCTATGGCTACACCTTC

J: TRBJ2-7
size: -
V: TRBV7-2
D: -
CDR3: CASSRIAAYEQYF
DNA: TGTGCCAGCAGCAGAATAGCGGCCTACGAGCAGTACTTC

J: TRBJ2-1
size: -
V: TRBV7-3
D: TRBD2
CDR3: CASSSQGGLALGEQFF
DNA: TGTGCCAGCAGCTCCCAGGGGGGACTAGCTCTCGGTGAGCAGTTCTTC

J: TRBJ2-7
size: medium-sized
V: TRBV4-2
D: TRBD2
CDR3: CASSQAGTSVSYEQYF
DNA: TGTGCCAGCAGCCAGGCCGGGACTAGCGTCTCCTACGAGCAGTACTTC

J: TRBJ2-3
size: -
V: TRBV24-1
D: TRBD1
CDR3: CATSDSGQASTDTQYF
DNA: TGTGCCACCAGTGATTCCGGACAGGCTAGCACAGATACGCAGTATTTT

J: TRBJ1-2
size: once
V: TRBV6-5
D: -
CDR3: CASESTNTLRYGYTF
DNA: TGTGCCAGCGAAAGCACTAACACTCTCCGCTATGGCTACACCTTC

J: TRBJ1-2
size: once
V: TRBV7-2
D: -
CDR3: CASSLYTSRYTF
DNA: TGTGCCAGCAGCTTATACACCTCCCGCTACACCTTC

J: TRBJ1-2
size: -
V: TRBV5-4
D: TRBD1
CDR3: CASSLVAGGWYGYTF
DNA: TGTGCCAGCAGCTTGGTGGCAGGGGGCTGGTATGGCTACACCTTC

J: TRBJ2-1
size: -
V: TRBV6-4
D: TRBD1
CDR3: CASSDSDRDEQFF
DNA: TGTGCCAGCAGTGATTCAGACAGGGATGAGCAGTTCTTC

J: TRBJ2-1
size: -
V: TRBV18
D: -
CDR3: CASSLLKAELSYNEQFF
DNA: TGTGCCAGCTCCCTCCTGAAGGCGGAGCTCTCCTACAATGAGCAGTTCTTC

J: TRBJ2-2
size: few
V: TRBV11-1
D: -
CDR3: CASSRAGTRGHGELFF
DNA: TGTGCCAGCAGCCGCGCAGGGACTCGAGGGCACGGGGAGCTGTTTTTT

J: TRBJ2-7
size: -
V: TRBV11-3
D: -
CDR3: CASSSGSYEQYF
DNA: TGTGCCAGCAGCTCCGGCTCCTACGAGCAGTACTTC

J: TRBJ2-4
size: -
V: TRBV28
D: -
CDR3: CASSVGLGARLSKNIQYF
DNA: TGTGCCAGCAGTGTTGGTCTGGGGGCAAGATTATCCAAAAACATTCAGTACTTC

J: TRBJ1-1
size: -
V: TRBV18
D: TRBD1
CDR3: CASSPQGASMFTEAFF
DNA: TGTGCCAGCTCACCACAGGGGGCGAGTATGTTCACTGAAGCTTTCTTT

J: TRBJ2-1
size: -
V: TRBV9
D: TRBD1
CDR3: CASSPMYTGGGEQFF
DNA: TGTGCCAGCAGCCCCATGTATACAGGGGGTGGGGAGCAGTTCTTC

J: TRBJ2-5
size: few
V: TRBV7-9
D: -
CDR3: CASSLGQGETQYF
DNA: TGTGCCAGCAGCTTAGGGCAGGGGGAGACCCAGTACTTC

J: TRBJ1-4
size: once
V: TRBV18
D: -
CDR3: CASSPNSGTNNEKLFF
DNA: TGTGCCAGCTCACCGAACTCCGGGACAAATAATGAAAAACTGTTTTTT

J: TRBJ1-1
size: few
V: TRBV7-9
D: -
CDR3: CASSLTPDNPNTEAFF
DNA: TGTGCCAGCAGCTTAACCCCGGACAATCCGAACACTGAAGCTTTCTTT

J: TRBJ2-7
size: few
V: TRBV2
D: TRBD1
CDR3: CASSIRDRGTYEQYF
DNA: TGTGCCAGCAGTATCCGGGACAGGGGAACCTACGAGCAGTACTTC

J: TRBJ2-1
size: -
V: TRBV27
D: TRBD1
CDR3: CASSLFAGTGGYNEQFF
DNA: TGTGCCAGCAGTTTATTCGCCGGGACAGGGGGCTACAATGAGCAGTTCTTC

J: TRBJ1-4
size: -
V: TRBV5-1
D: -
CDR3: CASSSGGRGEKLFF
DNA: TGCGCCAGCAGCTCCGGGGGTAGAGGCGAAAAACTGTTTTTT

J: TRBJ2-3
size: -
V: TRBV24-1
D: TRBD1
CDR3: CATSDLITGGNTDTQYF
DNA: TGTGCCACCAGTGATTTAATAACAGGGGGAAACACAGATACGCAGTATTTT

J: TRBJ2-7
size: -
V: TRBV2
D: -
CDR3: CASSPQAYEQYF
DNA: TGTGCCAGCAGTCCACAAGCCTACGAGCAGTACTTC

J: TRBJ2-5
size: -
V: TRBV6-1
D: TRBD1
CDR3: CASSERDRGRETQYF
DNA: TGTGCCAGCAGTGAACGAGACAGGGGGAGGGAGACCCAGTACTTC

J: TRBJ2-5
size: -
V: TRBV7-2
D: -
CDR3: CASSLASIGGWETQYF
DNA: TGTGCCAGCAGCTTAGCCAGTATAGGCGGTTGGGAGACCCAGTACTTC

J: TRBJ2-1
size: -
V: TRBV6-5
D: -
CDR3: CASSRPTYNEQFF
DNA: TGTGCCAGCAGCAGGCCCACCTACAATGAGCAGTTCTTC